This T cell receptor beta chain originates from a study of T-cell memory formation after mild COVID-19. The study's findings and limits: Mainly CM and EM harbored the contracting CD4+ clones; mainly EMRA harbored the CD8+ ones.

The V and J ends lost 5 bases and 7 bases respectively, with 12 bases between them. CDR1 and CDR2 (germline): LNHNV, YYDKDF (reference sequence). The CDR3 length is 13 residues. Via MiXCR, TCRdb re-called the 5' RACE reads, giving one row per CDR3 protein. The data hold about 340,000 distinct CDR3 sequences, with about an eighth observed a single time. Worth noting for this clonotype: No antigen is known for it.

The TCR sequence derives from a man younger than 30 who had mild COVID-19 (a few samples of this study predate the infection). Cell type and time point are not known. The chain links TRBV15 to TRBJ2-1; possible D gene TRBD1, 6 bases. Specimen: PBMCs or a T cell subset sorted from them (not recorded which). The CDR3 loop reads CATSGGPLNEQFF. The CDR3 coding sequence is TGTGCCACCAGCGGGGGCCCCCTGAATGAGCAGTTCTTC.